Each of the 28 T cell receptor beta chains below was sequenced from the same sample in a study of T cells after yellow fever vaccination. TCRdb analysed the 5' RACE reads with MiXCR anew, one entry per CDR3 protein. The sample yields some 99,000 distinct CDR3 sequences, about 5.8% seen once. Here the sequenced sample was CD8+ T cells sorted from PBMCs, taken 10 days after the yellow fever booster vaccination. All receptors derive from a man younger than 35 who received the YFV17D yellow fever vaccine.

The CDR3 nucleotides read TGCGCCAGCAGCCAAGAACCAGGGACAAGAGATACGCAGTATTTT. Its translation is CASSQEPGTRDTQYF. The rearrangement links TRBV4-1 to TRBJ2-3; TRBD1 might be the D (6 bases). The CDR3 length is 15 residues. Germline CDR1 MGHRA, CDR2 YSYEKL. V shed 0 bases and J shed 5 bases, with 12 bases lying between them.

In its sample, this clonotype was seen a few times. The gene calls are TRBV20-1 and TRBJ2-1, with D perhaps TRBD1 or TRBD2 (5 bases each). Germline V lookup: CDR1 DFQATT, CDR2 SNEGSKA (reference sequence). This CDR3 has 13 residues. The V end lost 3 bases, the J end lost 8 bases, and 14 bases lay between the germline ends. CDR3 nucleotide sequence: TGCAGTGCTAGTCCGGAGAGGGGCCATGAGCAGTTCTTC. It translates to CSASPERGHEQFF.

This clonotype was counted between two and nine times. The V and J genes are TRBV4-2 and TRBJ2-1; D gene uncertain. CDR3 length: 15 residues. Germline values: CDR1 LGHNA, CDR2 YNFKEQ. With 3 bases removed from V and 5 bases from J, the gap between germline ends came to 14 bases. CDR3 in DNA: TGTGCCAGCAGCCACCGCTCTACCGGTGACAATGAGCAGTTCTTC. This codes for CASSHRSTGDNEQFF.

J is TRBJ2-1 and V is TRBV11-3, with D tentatively TRBD2 (7 bases). The CDR3 is made up of 17 amino acids. V shed 3 bases and J shed 0 bases, with 15 bases lying between them. CDR1 and CDR2 from the germline V gene are SGHNT and YENEEA. For the CDR3, the DNA is TGTGCCAGCAGCTTCGATGGGGGGGCGAGCTCCTACAATGAGCAGTTCTTC. Translated, it gives CASSFDGGASSYNEQFF.

This clonotype was observed many times. The V call is TRBV7-9, the J call TRBJ2-1, with D unresolved. The CDR3 totals 16 residues. V gave up 1 base and J gave up 4 bases, with 14 bases separating them. CDR1 SEHNR and CDR2 FQNEAQ come from the germline V gene (reference sequence). CDR3 residues: CASSLVQIQGYNEQFF. In nucleotides, the CDR3 is TGTGCCAGCAGCTTAGTTCAGATTCAAGGATACAATGAGCAGTTCTTC.

This clonotype was seen more than once but under ten times. V and J are TRBV5-1 and TRBJ2-1, with 12 bases lining up with TRBD2. Trimming removed 3 bases from V and 0 bases from J; junction bases left unmatched: 4. The CDR3 spans 17 residues. Germline CDR1 SGHRS, CDR2 YFSETQ. CDR3 DNA: TGCGCCAGCAGCTCCGGACTAGCGGGGCGCTCCTACAATGAGCAGTTCTTC. Its translation: CASSSGLAGRSYNEQFF.

The sample holds many counts of this clonotype. The V and J genes are TRBV19 and TRBJ2-3, with 9 bases fitting TRBD2. This CDR3 has 15 amino acids. Germline CDR1 reads LNHDA; CDR2 reads SQIVND (reference sequence). V dropped 3 bases and J dropped 6; count of bases not matched to a gene: 7. The CDR3: CASSIGSSGVDTQYF. The CDR3 region has the DNA TGTGCCAGTAGTATTGGGTCTAGCGGGGTTGATACGCAGTATTTT. The full variable domain, completed using reference TRBV19 and TRBJ2-3, is DGGITQSPKYLFRKEGQNVTLSCEQNLNHDAMYWYRQDPGQGLRLIYYSQIVNDFQKGDIAEGYSVSREKKESFPLTVTSAQKNPTAFYLCASSIGSSGVDTQYFGPGTRLTVL.

This clonotype was counted a few times. The chain combines TRBV12-3 or TRBV12-4 with TRBJ2-7; D not resolved. Trimming took off 3 bases at V and 4 bases at J, with 7 bases between the two ends. The CDR3 consists of 12 residues. The CDR3 DNA reads TGTGCCAGCAGTTTTGGGAATTACGAGCAGTACGTC. It is translated as CASSFGNYEQYV.

The genes are TRBV12-3 or TRBV12-4 and TRBJ1-5, with D possibly being TRBD1 (5 bases). V dropped 5 bases and J dropped 7 bases, with 12 bases sitting between them. The CDR3 has 13 residues. CDR3 loop: CASSLDSGQPQHF. The CDR3 DNA sequence: TGTGCCAGCAGTCTTGACAGCGGGCAGCCCCAGCATTTT.

This chain joins TRBV4-3 and TRBJ2-7; a possible D gene is TRBD2 (6 bases). The CDR3 is 15 residues long. Germline-derived CDR1 and CDR2 are LGHNA and YSLEER. Between the trimmed V and J ends, which lost 4 bases and 2 bases, there was a span of 15 bases. The CDR3 protein is CASSPSRTGAYEQYF. The CDR3 DNA follows: TGCGCCAGCAGCCCCTCCCGAACGGGGGCCTACGAGCAGTACTTC.

A few counts support this clonotype. The rearrangement links TRBV7-3 to TRBJ1-1; maybe TRBD1 (6 bases). The CDR3 spans 15 residues. V gave up 2 bases and J gave up 8 bases, with 18 bases separating them. The germline CDR1 and CDR2 sequences are SGHTA and FQGTGA. CDR3 DNA sequence: TGTGCCAGCAGCTTAGGGCCCTGGGGGGGGGCCGAAGCTTTCTTT. This codes for CASSLGPWGGAEAFF.

Many counts were recorded for this clonotype. The rearrangement joins TRBV7-9 to TRBJ1-3, with a weak D call TRBD1 (5 bases). The ends were cut back, 3 bases at V and 4 bases at J, with 13 bases in the middle. CDR1 SEHNR and CDR2 FQNEAQ come from the germline V gene (reference sequence). The CDR3 length is 15 residues. The CDR3 DNA sequence: TGTGCCAGCAGCTTTCCGAGGGGACGGGGAAACACCATATATTTT. The encoded protein is CASSFPRGRGNTIYF.

This clonotype occurred a few times. Written as DNA, the CDR3 is TGTGCCAGCAGTCGGACTAGCGGGGGGATCGCTAGCACAGATACGCAGTATTTT. The encoded protein is CASSRTSGGIASTDTQYF. This chain links TRBV7-6 with TRBJ2-3; 14 bases are a match to TRBD2. Germline V gene data show CDR1 as SGHVS and CDR2 as FNYEAQ. This CDR3 has 18 amino acids. V shed 6 bases and J 0 bases; nucleotides not matched to a gene: 8.

This clonotype was seen ten or more times. V gene TRBV6-1 combines with J gene TRBJ2-4; the D gene is possibly TRBD1 (5 bases). Trimming took off 0 bases at V and 5 bases at J, with 5 bases between the two ends. CDR3 length: 13 amino acids. CDR1 is MNHNS and CDR2 is SASEGT in the germline V gene. CDR3 protein: CASSEAGQNIQYF. DNA for the CDR3: TGTGCCAGCAGTGAAGCGGGGCAAAACATTCAGTACTTC.

This clonotype was seen only a few times. The CDR3, as DNA: TGTGCCAGCAACCTCAGGGGTAACACTGAAGCTTTCTTT. Protein sequence: CASNLRGNTEAFF. This sequence joins TRBV12-3 or TRBV12-4 and TRBJ1-1; TRBD1 might be the D (6 bases). V was pared by 7 bases and J by 2 bases, with 11 bases between. The CDR3 extends over 13 amino acids.

This clonotype was counted between two and nine times. The J gene is TRBJ2-7, the V gene TRBV3-1, with D hard to call. The V gene lost 1 base and the J gene lost 0 bases, with 7 bases spanning the gap. CDR1 and CDR2 from the germline V gene are LGHDT and YNNKEL (reference sequence). The CDR3 consists of 14 residues. CDR3 nucleotides: TGTGCCAGCAGCCAAGGGACCTTCTCCTACGAGCAGTACTTC. Its translation is CASSQGTFSYEQYF.

This clonotype appeared many times. The rearrangement links TRBV7-3 to TRBJ2-2, with 7 bases aligning to TRBD2. Trimming at V came to 6 bases and at J to 5 bases, leaving 9 bases not matched to a gene. The V gene's germline CDR1 is SGHTA and CDR2 FQGTGA. CDR3 length: 15 amino acids. For the CDR3, the DNA is TGTGCCAGCAGTATGGGACTACCCGCGACCGGGGAGCTGTTTTTT. It codes for CASSMGLPATGELFF.

This clonotype was picked up many times. The chain uses TRBV5-1 and TRBJ2-1, with D possibly matching TRBD2 (6 bases). The germline gives CDR1 SGHRS, CDR2 YFSETQ. The CDR3 extends over 22 amino acids. V dropped 1 base and J dropped 0 bases, with 29 bases sitting between them. The CDR3 is CASSLRGYQSRTLITSYNEQFF. CDR3 DNA sequence: TGCGCCAGCAGCTTGCGGGGGTATCAATCCCGTACTCTCATTACCTCCTACAATGAGCAGTTCTTC.

This chain links TRBV5-4 with TRBJ2-1; the match to TRBD1 covers 8 bases. The trim removed 7 bases at V and 7 bases at J, leaving 7 bases unmatched. This CDR3 region has 13 residues. Germline CDR1 reads SGHNT; CDR2 reads YYREEE (reference sequence). The CDR3 sequence is CASLGQGQNEQFF. CDR3 nucleotides: TGTGCCAGCCTCGGACAGGGTCAGAATGAGCAGTTCTTC.

With respect to this clonotype: Because the CDR3's place on the DNA is in doubt, the DNA is left out and the CDR3 is given as listed by TCRdb. The rearrangement links TRBV29-1 to TRBJ2-1; the D call of TRBD2 is as the table states it, not checked on the DNA. In germline, CDR1 is SQVTM, CDR2 ANQGSEA. The length of the CDR3 is 12 amino acids, counting both ends. This chain's CDR3 is CSVVSSGHEQFF.

This clonotype came up a few times. The chain couples TRBV5-6 to TRBJ1-5; D is possibly TRBD1 (5 bases). Germline V gene sequence: CDR1 SGHDT, CDR2 YYEEEE. The CDR3 sequence is 16 residues long. Trimming removed 5 bases from V and 3 bases from J, with 18 bases in between. CDR3 sequence reads: CASSSTGTGLNQPQHF. The CDR3 bases are TGTGCCAGCAGTTCCACCGGGACGGGGCTCAATCAGCCCCAGCATTTT.

A few counts support this clonotype. The chain is built from TRBV6-5 and TRBJ1-2; D unresolved. Germline V gene lookup returns CDR1 MNHEY and CDR2 SVGAGI. Trimming shortened V by 0 bases and J by 0 bases, and 5 bases separated the two germline ends. The CDR3 extends over 14 amino acids. The CDR3 nucleotides read TGTGCCAGCAGTTACTCTGAGACTAACTATGGCTACACCTTC. It encodes CASSYSETNYGYTF.

This clonotype was seen repeatedly, ten times or more. This chain uses TRBV29-1 with TRBJ2-1, with 8 bases lining up with TRBD2. The germline V gene encodes CDR1 SQVTM and CDR2 ANQGSEA. Trimming took 1 base from V and 5 from J; bases not matched to a gene: 4. The CDR3 runs to 14 residues. The CDR3 DNA sequence: TGCAGCGTTGAAGGTAGCGGGGTCAACAATGAGCAGTTCTTC. Residues: CSVEGSGVNNEQFF.

The chain couples TRBV7-3 to TRBJ2-3; D might be TRBD1 (5 bases). The V end lost 0 bases, the J end lost 2 bases, and 12 bases lay between the germline ends. Germline V gene sequence: CDR1 SGHTA, CDR2 FQGTGA. The CDR3 has 16 amino acids. CDR3 residues: CASSLTWTTDTDTQYF. As DNA, the CDR3 is TGTGCCAGCAGCTTAACCTGGACGACAGACACAGATACGCAGTATTTT.

V gene TRBV6-5 combines with J gene TRBJ1-2; 7 bases line up with TRBD1. Germline CDR1 MNHEY, CDR2 SVGAGI. The CDR3 consists of 16 residues. With 1 base clipped from V and 0 bases from J, the junction kept 5 bases outside the gene matches. CDR3 protein: CASSYYQTGTNYGYTF. Here the CDR3 DNA reads TGTGCCAGCAGTTACTACCAGACAGGGACTAACTATGGCTACACCTTC.

This clonotype was seen a handful of times. The CDR3 DNA sequence: TGCAGTGCTAGAGAGGGGCAGGCCGCTGAAGCTTTCTTT. It translates to CSAREGQAAEAFF. J is TRBJ1-1 and V is TRBV20-1, with D possibly being TRBD1 (5 bases). Trimming removed 0 bases from V and 6 bases from J, with 11 bases in between. CDR3 length: 13 amino acids. CDR1 DFQATT and CDR2 SNEGSKA come from the germline V gene (reference sequence).

This clonotype has only a few counts. V is TRBV19 and J is TRBJ2-3, with 12 bases that match TRBD2. After removal of 1 base from V and 6 bases from J, the junction contained 5 bases not matched to a gene. Looked up from germline, CDR1 is LNHDA and CDR2 is SQIVND (reference sequence). This CDR3 is built from 16 residues. The CDR3 DNA reads TGTGCCAGTAGTATAGGTTCAGGACTAGCGGGGGATACGCAGTATTTT. It is translated as CASSIGSGLAGDTQYF.

This rearrangement joins TRBV5-6 to TRBJ2-5; TRBD2 agrees at 11 bases. Looked up from germline, CDR1 is SGHDT and CDR2 is YYEEEE. With 3 bases clipped from V and 0 bases from J, the junction kept 4 bases outside the gene matches. The CDR3 has 16 residues. The CDR3 is CASSSIAGGYQETQYF. As DNA, the CDR3 is TGTGCCAGCAGCTCAATAGCGGGGGGGTACCAAGAGACCCAGTACTTC.